The subject of this entry is one T cell receptor beta chain. Vbeta (60) and Jbeta (13) primers were used in the PCR. Libraries were prepared by immunoSEQ multiplex PCR; TCRdb keeps only in-frame clonotypes and omits some of them. Of 80,000 or so clones in the sample, over 60% are singletons; the top ten hold about 4.2%. This sample is drawn from a study of cytomegalovirus exposure and HLA in healthy donors. The trim removed 1 base at V and 5 bases at J, leaving 9 bases unmatched. This CDR3 contains 18 residues. Germline V gene lookup returns CDR1 MGHRA and CDR2 YSYEKL. The clonotype comes from a male donor in good health and CMV-seropositive. The V gene is TRBV4-1, the J gene TRBJ2-3, with TRBD2 identical over 13 bases. The sequencing sample was made of PBMCs. The CDR3 bases are TGCGCCAGCAGCCAAGGGGCTGGACTAGCGGGGGAGGGAGATACGCAGTATTTT. Protein product: CASSQGAGLAGEGDTQYF.